Each of the 7 T cell receptor beta chains below was sequenced from the same sample in a study of T-cell memory formation after mild COVID-19. TCRdb ran MiXCR on the 5' RACE reads and lists one entry per CDR3 protein. The repertoire holds roughly 130,000 distinct CDR3 sequences, with about 6% as singletons. The sample consisted of PBMCs or a T cell subset sorted from them (not recorded which). The receptor set was obtained from an adult woman who had mild COVID-19 (a few samples of this study predate the infection). Cell type and time point are not known.

The table lists this clonotype with a few counts. J is TRBJ2-1 and V is TRBV7-2; 16 positions match TRBD2. Germline-derived CDR1 and CDR2 are SGHTA and FQGNSA. With V trimmed by 5 bases and J by 7 bases, 8 bases remained unmatched. This CDR3 is 17 amino acids long. CDR3: CASSAGLAGGPENEQFF. The CDR3 DNA is TGTGCCAGCAGCGCGGGACTAGCGGGAGGGCCCGAAAATGAGCAGTTCTTC.

The table lists this clonotype with a few counts. The V gene is TRBV29-1, the J gene TRBJ2-1; possibly TRBD2 for D (5 bases). Trimming took 7 bases from V and 5 from J, leaving 12 bases between them. Germline V gives CDR1 SQVTM, CDR2 ANQGSEA. CDR3 length equals 12 residues. CDR3 sequence: CSGRRGNNEQFF. The DNA for the CDR3 is TGCAGCGGGCGGCGAGGGAACAATGAGCAGTTCTTC.

The chain couples TRBV3-1 to TRBJ2-1, with D maybe TRBD2 (5 bases). This CDR3 region has 16 residues. The germline CDR1 and CDR2 sequences are LGHDT and YNNKEL (reference sequence). V was cut by 1 base and J by 0 bases, with 10 bases left in between. The CDR3 nucleotides read TGTGCCAGCAGCCAAGGAGCGGAGAGCTCCTACAATGAGCAGTTCTTC. The encoded protein is CASSQGAESSYNEQFF.

This clonotype was observed a handful of times. The chain is built from TRBV12-3 or TRBV12-4 and TRBJ1-4; D gene unclear. This CDR3 has 14 residues. V was shortened by 2 bases and J by 7 bases, with 11 bases between the two germline ends. DNA for the CDR3: TGTGCCAGCAGTTTACGGAAGGGTGGTGAAAAACTGTTTTTT. It specifies CASSLRKGGEKLFF.

In its sample, this clonotype was seen many times. Here the CDR3 reads CASSERVEGGEAFF. The CDR3 nucleotides are TGTGCCAGCAGTGAAAGGGTAGAAGGTGGTGAAGCTTTCTTT. The chain carries TRBV6-1 and TRBJ1-1; no clear D gene. Germline CDR1 and CDR2: MNHNS and SASEGT. V dropped 2 bases and J dropped 7 bases, with 14 bases sitting between them. The length of the CDR3 is 14 residues.

The chain uses TRBV6-2 or TRBV6-3 and TRBJ2-1; 9 bases agree with TRBD1. CDR1 MNHEY and CDR2 SVGEGT come from the germline V gene. V lost 7 bases, J lost 1 base, and 5 bases stayed unmatched. The CDR3 spans 15 residues. The CDR3 DNA sequence: TGTGCCAGCAATCCGACAGGGGGTTCCTACAATGAGCAGTTCTTC. Translation gives CASNPTGGSYNEQFF.

This clonotype has a count of ten or more. The CDR3 region is CAISLTSGDRDTQYF. Written as DNA, the CDR3 is TGTGCCATCAGCCTGACTAGCGGGGACAGGGATACGCAGTATTTT. This chain connects TRBV10-3 to TRBJ2-3; 11 bases agree with TRBD2. CDR3 length: 15 residues. V trimming: 6 bases; J trimming: 6 bases; junction bases outside the gene matches: 8. The germline gives CDR1 ENHRY, CDR2 SYGVKD.